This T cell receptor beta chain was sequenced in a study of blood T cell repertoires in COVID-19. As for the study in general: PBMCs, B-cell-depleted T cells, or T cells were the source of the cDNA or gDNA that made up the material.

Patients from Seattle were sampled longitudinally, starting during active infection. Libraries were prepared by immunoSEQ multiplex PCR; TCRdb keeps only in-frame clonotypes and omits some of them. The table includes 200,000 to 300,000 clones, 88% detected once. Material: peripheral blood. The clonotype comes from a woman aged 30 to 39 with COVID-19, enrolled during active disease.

CDR3 sequence reads: CASSVEIAGVDNEQFF. CDR3 nucleotides: TGTGCCAGCAGCGTTGAGATAGCGGGGGTAGACAATGAGCAGTTCTTC. The chain is built from TRBV9 and TRBJ2-1, with 9 bases aligning to TRBD2. The CDR3 has 16 residues. Trimming at V came to 2 bases and at J to 5 bases, leaving 8 bases not matched to a gene. The germline V gene has CDR1 SGDLS and CDR2 YYNGEE.